This TCR beta chain was identified in a study of control samples from healthy donors and cancer patients. The assay was immunoSEQ multiplex PCR, and TCRdb's table has in-frame clones only and misses some. The sample shows under 200,000 clones, 90% to 95% of them seen only once. The V gene's germline CDR1 is SEHNR and CDR2 FQNEAQ (reference sequence). This CDR3 has 15 amino acids. Trimming cost V 1 base and J 2 bases, with 10 bases left between them. The sequenced material came from blood. The receptor was derived from a woman aged 40 to 55 in good health. The V gene is TRBV7-9, the J gene TRBJ2-3, with D possibly being TRBD1 (5 bases). The CDR3 sequence is CASSLVPGHTDTQYF. CDR3 coding DNA: TGTGCCAGCAGCTTAGTCCCAGGGCACACAGATACGCAGTATTTT.